These 18 T cell receptor beta chains were all obtained from the same sample, sequenced in a study of Ad26.COV2.S vaccination and SARS-CoV-2 variants. Here immunoSEQ multiplex PCR was the method, and the copy in TCRdb shows in-frame clones only, minus some. The data contain under 600,000 clones, around 89% of them singletons. Treatment meaning: 15 to 20 received Ad26.COV2.S at low or high dose, single or two shots; several received placebo; per-sample allocation not given. Repertoires come from day 63 after the first vaccine or placebo injection. Here the sequenced sample was peripheral blood, taken in a trial of Ad26.COV2.S vaccine versus placebo. These receptors came from a person between 18 and 60 years old who received the Ad26.COV2.S COVID-19 vaccine or a placebo.

The chain carries TRBV7-9 and TRBJ2-7, with a weak D call TRBD2 (6 bases). Germline CDR1 and CDR2: SEHNR and FQNEAQ (reference sequence). The CDR3 is made up of 13 amino acids. V was clipped by 1 base and J by 4 bases, with 8 bases between them. The chain's CDR3 is CASSLVGGYEQYF. The CDR3 coding sequence is TGTGCCAGCAGCTTAGTCGGGGGATACGAGCAGTACTTC. Full variable domain (outside the CDR3, taken from reference TRBV7-9 and TRBJ2-7): DTGVSQNPRHKITKRGQNVTFRCDPISEHNRLYWYRQTLGQGPEFLTYFQNEAQLEKSRLLSDRFSAERPKGSFSTLEIQRTEQGDSAMYLCASSLVGGYEQYFGPGTRLTVT.

This chain links TRBV7-8 with TRBJ2-2, with D tentatively TRBD2 (6 bases). The CDR3 extends over 16 amino acids. Trimming pared 10 bases from V and 5 bases from J, leaving 23 bases between. In germline, CDR1 is SGHVS, CDR2 FQNEAQ. The CDR3, as DNA: TGTGCCACCCAAATACGGAGGCACCGGGGGACCGGGGAGCTGTTTTTT. It yields the protein CATQIRRHRGTGELFF.

The chain's CDR3 is CASSLRSRYDTQYF. The CDR3 coding sequence is TGTGCCAGCAGCTTGCGTTCGAGGTACGATACGCAGTATTTT. The chain is built from TRBV7-9 and TRBJ2-3; D remains ambiguous. The V end lost 3 bases, the J end lost 6 bases, and 13 bases lay between the germline ends. Germline V gives CDR1 SEHNR, CDR2 FQNEAQ (reference sequence). The CDR3 consists of 14 residues.

V is TRBV5-1 and J is TRBJ2-3, with 7 bases that match TRBD2. The trim removed 0 bases at V and 4 bases at J, leaving 2 bases unmatched. The germline gives CDR1 SGHRS, CDR2 YFSETQ. The CDR3 is made up of 14 amino acids. As DNA, the CDR3 is TGCGCCAGCAGCTTGGCCGGACTAGCAGATACGCAGTATTTT. This translates into CASSLAGLADTQYF.

This sequence joins TRBV20-1 and TRBJ2-7, with 10 nucleotides matching TRBD1. J lost 3 bases, V lost 6 bases, and 8 bases had no gene match. The CDR3 has 14 residues. Germline loops: CDR1 DFQATT, CDR2 SNEGSKA (reference sequence). Here the CDR3 reads CSASTGTGDYEQYF. As DNA, the CDR3 is TGCAGTGCAAGTACCGGGACAGGGGACTACGAGCAGTACTTC.

This chain joins TRBV6-2 or TRBV6-3 and TRBJ2-1, with 8 bases fitting TRBD2. Germline V lookup: CDR1 MNHEY, CDR2 SVGEGT. V dropped 0 bases and J dropped 4; count of bases not matched to a gene: 5. There are 16 residues in the CDR3. CDR3 residues: CASSYSGTRVYNEQFF. CDR3 nucleotide sequence: TGTGCCAGCAGTTACTCCGGGACTAGGGTTTACAATGAGCAGTTCTTC.

There are a few counts of this clone. The genes are TRBV30 and TRBJ1-5, with 8 bases fitting TRBD1. V lost 0 bases to trimming and J lost 5 bases; unmatched junction nucleotides: 3. Per germline, CDR1 GTSNPN and CDR2 SVGIG (reference sequence). CDR3 length: 14 amino acids. The CDR3 coding sequence is TGTGCCTGGAGTGTTTTGACAGGGGATCAGCCCCAGCATTTT. Residues: CAWSVLTGDQPQHF.

About this clone: This sample also contains other DNA sequences that code for the same CDR3. The V call is TRBV5-4, the J call TRBJ2-7; TRBD1 aligns across 7 bases. Germline V CDR1 and CDR2: SGHNT, YYREEE (reference sequence). CDR3 length equals 12 residues. V dropped 3 bases and J dropped 3; count of bases not matched to a gene: 0. CDR3 sequence: CASSWDSYEQYF. CDR3 DNA: TGTGCCAGCAGCTGGGACAGCTACGAGCAGTACTTC.

The rearrangement joins TRBV7-3 to TRBJ1-4; TRBD1 agrees at 7 bases. V shed 2 bases and J 0 bases; nucleotides not matched to a gene: 9. The CDR3 runs 18 residues. CDR1 and CDR2 (germline): SGHTA, FQGTGA. This chain's CDR3 is CASSLYRDRRSTNEKLFF. The CDR3 nucleotides are TGTGCCAGCAGCTTATACCGGGACAGACGCTCAACTAATGAAAAACTGTTTTTT.

The chain employs TRBV5-4 and TRBJ2-3, with D tentatively TRBD2 (6 bases). The CDR3 contains 17 residues. Germline CDR1 and CDR2: SGHNT and YYREEE (reference sequence). V dropped 4 bases and J dropped 0 bases, with 18 bases sitting between them. The CDR3 bases are TGTGCCAGCAGCATTGGCTATAGCGGAACTAGCACAGATACGCAGTATTTT. It is translated as CASSIGYSGTSTDTQYF.

The CDR3 sequence is CASSYSTDRNYGYTF. CDR3 coding DNA: TGTGCCAGCAGTTACAGTACAGACCGAAACTATGGCTACACCTTC. The gene calls are TRBV6-5 and TRBJ1-2; no reliable D call. The CDR3 sequence is 15 residues long. CDR1 is MNHEY and CDR2 is SVGAGI in the germline V gene. V was cut by 2 bases and J by 2 bases, with 12 bases left in between.

The rearrangement uses TRBV7-2 and TRBJ2-7; D uncertain. The ends were cut back, 5 bases at V and 6 bases at J, with 14 bases in the middle. CDR3 length: 13 residues. The germline V gene has CDR1 SGHTA and CDR2 FQGNSA. The CDR3 is CASSRQIRVEQYF. The CDR3 DNA follows: TGTGCCAGCAGCCGCCAAATTAGGGTCGAGCAGTACTTC.

The chain carries TRBV11-2 and TRBJ1-1, with 9 bases fitting TRBD1. Germline V lookup: CDR1 SGHAT, CDR2 FQNNGV. The CDR3 is made up of 16 amino acids. V shed 6 bases, J shed 0 bases, and the junction held 8 bases outside the gene matches. The CDR3 DNA reads as TGTGCCAGCAGGGCCGGGACAGGGAAATTGAACACTGAAGCTTTCTTT. Encoded protein: CASRAGTGKLNTEAFF.

V gene TRBV2 combines with J gene TRBJ1-5, with D possibly matching TRBD1 (5 bases). V was pared by 9 bases and J by 1 base, with 10 bases between. CDR1 SNHLY and CDR2 FYNNEI come from the germline V gene. The CDR3 is 13 residues long. The CDR3 DNA follows: TGTGCCAGTAGGGAGGGGAGCAATCAGCCCCAGCATTTT. It specifies CASREGSNQPQHF.

As to this clone: Other DNA variants within this sample encode the same CDR3. This chain uses TRBV7-3 with TRBJ2-1; weak D call: TRBD2 (5 bases). There are 13 residues in the CDR3. CDR1 SGHTA and CDR2 FQGTGA come from the germline V gene. V was shortened by 3 bases and J by 8 bases, with 11 bases between the two germline ends. The CDR3 DNA follows: TGTGCCAGCAGCTTTCGACCCGGGGATGAGCAGTTCTTC. Its protein is CASSFRPGDEQFF.

This sequence joins TRBV9 and TRBJ2-1; tentatively, D is TRBD1 or TRBD2 (5 bases each). The CDR3 runs 13 residues. V lost 6 bases to trimming and J lost 9 bases, with 16 bases between them. Germline assignment: CDR1 SGDLS and CDR2 YYNGEE. CDR3: CASNPPGRSEQFF. DNA of the CDR3: TGTGCCAGCAACCCTCCGGGGCGCAGTGAGCAGTTCTTC.

The chain couples TRBV28 to TRBJ2-1, with TRBD2 identical over 12 bases. V trimming: 4 bases; J trimming: 5 bases; junction bases outside the gene matches: 9. This CDR3 has 17 amino acids. The germline gives CDR1 MDHEN, CDR2 SYDVKM. CDR3 loop: CASSSAASGRGHNEQFF. The CDR3 DNA follows: TGTGCCAGCAGTTCAGCTGCTAGCGGGAGGGGACACAATGAGCAGTTCTTC.

The gene calls are TRBV4-2 and TRBJ1-2; D might be TRBD1 (6 bases). Per germline, CDR1 LGHNA and CDR2 YNFKEQ. This CDR3 spans 16 amino acids. V gave up 0 bases and J gave up 6 bases, with 17 bases separating them. The CDR3 DNA reads as TGTGCCAGCAGCCAAGAAATTGCAGGGGCGACGAATGGCTACACCTTC. Protein sequence: CASSQEIAGATNGYTF.